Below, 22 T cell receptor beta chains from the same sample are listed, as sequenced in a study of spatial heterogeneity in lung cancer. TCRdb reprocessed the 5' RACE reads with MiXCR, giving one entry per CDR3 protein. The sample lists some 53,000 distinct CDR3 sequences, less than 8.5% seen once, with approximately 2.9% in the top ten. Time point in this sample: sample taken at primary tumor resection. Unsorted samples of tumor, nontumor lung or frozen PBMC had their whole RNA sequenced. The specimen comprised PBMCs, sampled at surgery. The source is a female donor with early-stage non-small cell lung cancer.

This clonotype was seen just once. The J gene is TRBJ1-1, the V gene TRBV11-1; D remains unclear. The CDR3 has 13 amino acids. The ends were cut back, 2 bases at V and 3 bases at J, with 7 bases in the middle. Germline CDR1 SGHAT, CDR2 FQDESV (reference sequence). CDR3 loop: CASSLRVHTEAFF. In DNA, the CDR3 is TGTGCCAGCAGCTTACGGGTCCACACTGAAGCTTTCTTT.

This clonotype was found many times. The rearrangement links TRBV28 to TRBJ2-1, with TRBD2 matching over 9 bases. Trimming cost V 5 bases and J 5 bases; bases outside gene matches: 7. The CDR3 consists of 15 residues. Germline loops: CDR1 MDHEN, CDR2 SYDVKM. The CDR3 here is CASSTGLARHNEQFF. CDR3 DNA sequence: TGTGCCAGCAGTACGGGACTAGCTAGACACAATGAGCAGTTCTTC.

The CDR3 DNA follows: TGTGCCAGCAGCTTAGGCACAGGGGACTATGGCTACACCTTC. Translation gives CASSLGTGDYGYTF. The rearrangement uses TRBV7-2 and TRBJ1-2; 7 bases are a match to TRBD1. The CDR3 covers 14 residues. Looked up from germline, CDR1 is SGHTA and CDR2 is FQGNSA. With 1 base clipped from V and 3 bases from J, the junction kept 2 bases outside the gene matches.

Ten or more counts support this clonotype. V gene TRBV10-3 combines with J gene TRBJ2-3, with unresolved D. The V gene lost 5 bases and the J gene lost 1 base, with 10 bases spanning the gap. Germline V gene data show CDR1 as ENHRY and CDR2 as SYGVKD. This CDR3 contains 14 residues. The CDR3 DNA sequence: TGTGCCATCAGTCAGACTGGCCGCACAGATACGCAGTATTTT. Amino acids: CAISQTGRTDTQYF.

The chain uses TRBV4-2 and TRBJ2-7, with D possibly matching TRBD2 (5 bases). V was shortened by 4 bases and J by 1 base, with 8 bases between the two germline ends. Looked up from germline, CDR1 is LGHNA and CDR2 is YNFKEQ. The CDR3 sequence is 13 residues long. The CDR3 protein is CASSPSGSYEQYF. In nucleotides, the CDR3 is TGTGCCAGCAGCCCGTCGGGATCCTACGAGCAGTACTTC.

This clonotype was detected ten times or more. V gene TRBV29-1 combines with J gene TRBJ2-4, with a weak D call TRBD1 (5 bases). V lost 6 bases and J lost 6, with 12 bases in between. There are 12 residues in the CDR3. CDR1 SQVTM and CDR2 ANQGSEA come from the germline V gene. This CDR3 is CSVLDSLNIQYF. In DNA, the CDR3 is TGCAGCGTCCTAGACAGTCTAAACATTCAGTACTTC.

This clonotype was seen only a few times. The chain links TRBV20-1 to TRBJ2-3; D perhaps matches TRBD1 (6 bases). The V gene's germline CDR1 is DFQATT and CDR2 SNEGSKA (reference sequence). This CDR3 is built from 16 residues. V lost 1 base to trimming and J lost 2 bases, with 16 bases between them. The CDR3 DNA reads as TGCAGTGCTAGAGTCTCCGGGACACGATACACAGATACGCAGTATTTT. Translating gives CSARVSGTRYTDTQYF.

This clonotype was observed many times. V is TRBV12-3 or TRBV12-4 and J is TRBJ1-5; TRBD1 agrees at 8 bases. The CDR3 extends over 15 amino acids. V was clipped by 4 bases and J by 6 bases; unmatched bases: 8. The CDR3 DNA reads TGTGCCAGCAGTTCCGGACAGGGATCATCTCAGCCCCAGCATTTT. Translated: CASSSGQGSSQPQHF.

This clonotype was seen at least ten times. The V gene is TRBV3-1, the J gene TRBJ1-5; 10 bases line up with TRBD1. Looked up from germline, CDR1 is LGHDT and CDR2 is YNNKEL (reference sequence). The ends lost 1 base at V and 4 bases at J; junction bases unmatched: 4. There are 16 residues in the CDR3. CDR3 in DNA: TGTGCCAGCAGCCAAGTAAGGGACAGGGGAAATCAGCCCCAGCATTTT. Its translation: CASSQVRDRGNQPQHF.

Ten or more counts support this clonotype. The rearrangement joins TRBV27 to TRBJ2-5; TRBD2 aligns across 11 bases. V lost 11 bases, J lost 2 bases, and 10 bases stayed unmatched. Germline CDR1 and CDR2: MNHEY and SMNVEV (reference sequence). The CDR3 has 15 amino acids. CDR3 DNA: TGTGCCTCCAAAATAGCGGGGGGGAATCAAGAGACCCAGTACTTC. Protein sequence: CASKIAGGNQETQYF.

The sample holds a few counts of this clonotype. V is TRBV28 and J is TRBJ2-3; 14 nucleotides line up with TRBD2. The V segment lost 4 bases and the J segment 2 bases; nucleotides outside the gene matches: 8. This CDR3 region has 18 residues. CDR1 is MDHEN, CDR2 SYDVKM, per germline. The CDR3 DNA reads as TGTGCCAGCAGTTCGACCGGGACTAGCGGGGGCTACACAGATACGCAGTATTTT. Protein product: CASSSTGTSGGYTDTQYF.

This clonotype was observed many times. The CDR3 DNA follows: TGCAGCTATGTTAGTGTCTCTGGAAACACCATATATTTT. Protein product: CSYVSVSGNTIYF. This chain links TRBV29-1 with TRBJ1-3; D is uncertain. This CDR3 has 13 amino acids. Trimming cost V 8 bases and J 0 bases, with 11 bases left between them. Germline CDR1 is SQVTM and CDR2 is ANQGSEA.

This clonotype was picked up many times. This CDR3 is CASNRQTLYEQYF. In DNA form, the CDR3 reads TGTGCCAGCAACAGGCAGACCCTTTACGAGCAGTACTTC. The rearrangement links TRBV2 to TRBJ2-7, with D possibly being TRBD1 (5 bases). The CDR3 covers 13 residues. V was shortened by 7 bases and J by 4 bases, with 14 bases between the two germline ends. Per the germline V gene, CDR1 is SNHLY and CDR2 is FYNNEI.

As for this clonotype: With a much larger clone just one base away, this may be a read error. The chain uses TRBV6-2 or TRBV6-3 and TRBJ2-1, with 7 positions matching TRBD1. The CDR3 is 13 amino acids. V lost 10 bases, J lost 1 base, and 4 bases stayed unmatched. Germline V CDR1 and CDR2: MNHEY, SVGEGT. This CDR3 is CATQGQSYNEQFF. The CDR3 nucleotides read TGTGCCACCCAGGGACAGTCCTACAATGAGCAGTTCTTC.

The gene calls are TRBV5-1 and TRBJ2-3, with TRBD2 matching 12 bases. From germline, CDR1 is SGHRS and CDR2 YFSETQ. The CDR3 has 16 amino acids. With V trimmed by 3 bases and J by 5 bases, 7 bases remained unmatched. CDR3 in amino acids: CASSSPSGGARDTQYF. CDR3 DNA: TGCGCCAGCAGCTCGCCTAGCGGGGGGGCAAGAGATACGCAGTATTTT.

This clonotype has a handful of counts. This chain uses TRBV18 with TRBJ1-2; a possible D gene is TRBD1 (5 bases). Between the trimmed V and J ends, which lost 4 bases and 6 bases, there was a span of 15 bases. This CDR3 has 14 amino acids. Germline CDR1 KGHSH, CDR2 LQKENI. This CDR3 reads CASSQNEGMDGYTF. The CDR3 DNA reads TGTGCCAGCTCACAAAACGAGGGGATGGATGGCTACACCTTC.

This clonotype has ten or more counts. The DNA of the CDR3 is TGTGCCAGCAGCTTAGCTAGTCCGCCCTACGGTGAGCAGTTCTTC. Translating gives CASSLASPPYGEQFF. J is TRBJ2-1 and V is TRBV7-8; no definite D call. This CDR3 is 15 amino acids long. Trimming shortened V by 0 bases and J by 9 bases, and 15 bases separated the two germline ends. Germline V gene sequence: CDR1 SGHVS, CDR2 FQNEAQ.

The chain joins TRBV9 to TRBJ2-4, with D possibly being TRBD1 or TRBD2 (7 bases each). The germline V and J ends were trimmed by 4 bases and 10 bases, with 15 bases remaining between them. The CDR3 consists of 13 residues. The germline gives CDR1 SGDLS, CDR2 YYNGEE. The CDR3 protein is CASSPRQGGIQYF. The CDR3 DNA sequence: TGTGCCAGCAGCCCCCGACAGGGAGGGATTCAGTACTTC.

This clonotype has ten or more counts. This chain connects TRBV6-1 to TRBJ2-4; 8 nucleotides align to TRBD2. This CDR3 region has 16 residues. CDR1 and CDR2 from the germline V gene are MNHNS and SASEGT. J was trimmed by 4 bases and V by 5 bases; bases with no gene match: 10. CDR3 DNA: TGTGCCAGCAGTCCGATAGCGGGGCCTGGAAAAAACATTCAGTACTTC. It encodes CASSPIAGPGKNIQYF.

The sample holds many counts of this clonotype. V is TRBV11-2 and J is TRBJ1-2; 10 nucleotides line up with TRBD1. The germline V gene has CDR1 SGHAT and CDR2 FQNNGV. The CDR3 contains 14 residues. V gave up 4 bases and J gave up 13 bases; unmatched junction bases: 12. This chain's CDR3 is CASSSLTGTGASTF. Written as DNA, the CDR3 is TGTGCCAGCAGCTCGTTGACCGGGACAGGGGCTTCCACCTTC.

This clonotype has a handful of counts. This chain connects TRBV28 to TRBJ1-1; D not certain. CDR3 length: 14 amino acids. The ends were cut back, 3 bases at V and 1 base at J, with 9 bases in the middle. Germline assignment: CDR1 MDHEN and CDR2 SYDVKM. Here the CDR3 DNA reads TGTGCCAGCAGTTTTTGGGCAGGGAACACTGAAGCTTTCTTT. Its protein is CASSFWAGNTEAFF.

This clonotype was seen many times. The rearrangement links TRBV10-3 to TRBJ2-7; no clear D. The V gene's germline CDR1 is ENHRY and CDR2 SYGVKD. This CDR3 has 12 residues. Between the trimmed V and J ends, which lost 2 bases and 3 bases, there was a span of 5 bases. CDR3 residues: CAISEILYEQYF. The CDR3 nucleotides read TGTGCCATCAGTGAGATACTCTACGAGCAGTACTTC.